A selection of T cell receptor beta chains follows, all from one sample in a study of blood T cells in healthy people across ages. MiXCR was run by TCRdb on the 5' RACE reads, yielding one entry per CDR3 protein. The sample lists more than 800,000 distinct CDR3 sequences; around 30% were seen once. Input material: blood. The receptors originated from a woman of 80 years or more in good health. CDR3s include the opening cysteine and the closing phenylalanine or tryptophan.

V	J	CDR3
TRBV12-3/TRBV12-4	TRBJ2-3	CATYSFPGRGADTQYF
TRBV20-1	TRBJ2-1	CSATGRAGRYYNEQFF
TRBV29-1	TRBJ2-1	CSVTSGSVNEQFF
TRBV5-1	TRBJ2-3	CTSSLTSTDTQYF
TRBV4-1	TRBJ1-6	CASSQDRGSSSYNSPLHF
TRBV24-1	TRBJ2-7	CATSDASGGLEQYF
TRBV7-8	TRBJ1-1	CASSLNPGQRNTEAFF
TRBV5-1	TRBJ2-2	CATKEGNTGELFF
TRBV18	TRBJ2-3	CASSPTSGNTQYF
TRBV2	TRBJ2-7	CASRSTVTYEQYF
TRBV7-3	TRBJ2-3	CASSLRGRGRTDTQYF
TRBV7-9	TRBJ2-2	CASSPKARSGELFF
TRBV7-2	TRBJ2-5	CASSLEQIGETQYF
TRBV6-6	TRBJ1-1	CASSYSMGGEAFF
TRBV6-2/TRBV6-3	TRBJ2-7	CASSYRRWWGGYEQYF
TRBV9	TRBJ1-2	CASSVSPTSGGGYTF
TRBV15	TRBJ2-2	CATSRDRVAGELFF
TRBV7-2	TRBJ1-4	CASSPWDRGELFF
TRBV3-1	TRBJ1-2	CASSQGAWGGYTF
TRBV19	TRBJ2-1	CASSQRGVSYNEQFF
TRBV5-8	TRBJ2-3	CASSSSGSISDTQYF
TRBV21-1	TRBJ1-2	CASSPQQGADYGYTF
TRBV20-1	TRBJ2-1	CSAELGQGSKNEQFF
TRBV6-4	TRBJ1-2	CANHPAGWDANYGYTF
TRBV6-5	TRBJ2-5	CASSRTGIGRETQYF
TRBV7-2	TRBJ1-6	CASSPSPGRTHSPLHF